The next 19 T cell receptor beta chains were all read from a single sample in a study of blood T cells in healthy people across ages. A J-beta primer mix and a sample-barcoded 5' primer were used in a second PCR of roughly 6 to 11 cycles. TCRdb reprocessed the 5' RACE reads via MiXCR and lists one record per CDR3 protein. The data contain roughly 1.5 million distinct CDR3 sequences, about 45% of them singletons. Material for sequencing was blood. These receptors all come from a woman aged 18 to 35 in good health.

The rearrangement links TRBV7-9 to TRBJ1-2; possibly TRBD1 for D (6 bases). CDR1 is SEHNR, CDR2 FQNEAQ, per germline (reference sequence). The CDR3 contains 16 residues. With 5 bases removed from V and 0 bases from J, the gap between germline ends came to 16 bases. The CDR3 sequence: CASSPFSGAANYGYTF. Here the CDR3 DNA reads TGTGCCAGCAGCCCATTTTCAGGGGCCGCTAACTATGGCTACACCTTC.

This clonotype was seen only a few times. The rearrangement links TRBV20-1 to TRBJ2-1; D not resolved. In germline, CDR1 is DFQATT, CDR2 SNEGSKA (reference sequence). This CDR3 comprises 14 residues. V lost 2 bases and J 4 bases, leaving 12 bases between the germline ends. Here the CDR3 reads CSARRARRYNEQFF. In nucleotides, the CDR3 is TGCAGTGCTAGAAGGGCCAGGCGGTACAATGAGCAGTTCTTC.

The sample holds one count of this clonotype. This could be a read error, since a much larger clone is one nucleotide away. The chain links TRBV28 to TRBJ2-5; 9 bases fit TRBD2. The ends lost 2 bases at V and 3 bases at J; junction bases unmatched: 16. CDR1 MDHEN and CDR2 SYDVKM come from the germline V gene. The CDR3 loop spans 19 amino acids. In DNA form, the CDR3 reads TGTGCCAGCAGTTTACGGCGGGATAGCGGGAGTGCCGGGAAAGAGACCCAGTACTTC. The encoded protein is CASSLRRDSGSAGKETQYF.

This sequence joins TRBV19 and TRBJ2-7; D is perhaps TRBD2 (6 bases). V lost 1 base to trimming and J lost 2 bases, with 12 bases between them. Germline CDR1 reads LNHDA; CDR2 reads SQIVND (reference sequence). The CDR3 is 15 amino acids. This CDR3 reads CASSIAGVSPYEQYF. The DNA of the CDR3 is TGTGCCAGTAGTATAGCGGGAGTGTCCCCCTACGAGCAGTACTTC.

Worth noting for this clonotype: A much larger clone lies a single base off, so this may be a read error. The chain has TRBV12-3 or TRBV12-4 and TRBJ2-7; 7 bases fit TRBD1. CDR3 size: 14 residues. The CDR3: CAGSVGTASYEQYF. CDR3 coding DNA: TGTGCCGGCAGTGTGGGGACAGCCTCCTACGAGCAGTACTTC.

The chain is built from TRBV29-1 and TRBJ2-7; TRBD1 agrees at 7 bases. From germline, CDR1 is SQVTM and CDR2 ANQGSEA. V dropped 2 bases and J dropped 2; count of bases not matched to a gene: 3. The CDR3 is 13 residues long. CDR3 region: CSVETGVPYEQYF. In DNA, the CDR3 is TGCAGCGTTGAAACAGGGGTCCCCTACGAGCAGTACTTC.

This clonotype was found a few times. The chain couples TRBV12-3 or TRBV12-4 to TRBJ2-3; 11 bases map to TRBD2. V dropped 6 bases and J dropped 6; count of bases not matched to a gene: 8. The CDR3 runs 15 residues. CDR3 in amino acids: CASSNPSGGLDTQYF. CDR3 in DNA: TGTGCCAGCAGCAATCCTAGCGGGGGGTTGGATACGCAGTATTTT.

This clonotype was counted a few times. The chain carries TRBV10-3 and TRBJ2-3, with D perhaps TRBD1 (5 bases). Germline lookup yields CDR1 ENHRY and CDR2 SYGVKD. V was trimmed by 1 base and J by 8 bases, leaving 13 bases between them. This CDR3 is built from 14 residues. Here the CDR3 DNA reads TGTGCCATCAGTGAGTTAGGGGATGTAGGTACGCAGTATTTT. This sequence encodes CAISELGDVGTQYF.

The chain recombines TRBV18 with TRBJ1-2; D gene uncertain. The CDR3 consists of 14 residues. Germline CDR1 and CDR2: KGHSH and LQKENI. The V and J ends lost 2 bases and 6 bases respectively, with 13 bases between them. DNA for the CDR3: TGTGCCAGCTCACCAACTGAGTTGTCGGATGGCTACACCTTC. Protein sequence: CASSPTELSDGYTF.

This clonotype is a singleton in its sample. The chain carries TRBV2 and TRBJ2-7, with D possibly being TRBD1 (6 bases). This CDR3 comprises 13 residues. V lost 10 bases, J lost 7 bases, and 20 bases lay in between. Germline assignment: CDR1 SNHLY and CDR2 FYNNEI. The CDR3 sequence: CANSEVTGSEQYF. CDR3 DNA: TGTGCCAACAGCGAGGTCACAGGGAGTGAGCAGTACTTC.

Only a few counts were recorded for this clonotype. The chain recombines TRBV20-1 with TRBJ1-5; a possible D gene is TRBD1 (5 bases). CDR3 length: 13 residues. V lost 2 bases to trimming and J lost 4 bases, with 9 bases between them. The germline V gene has CDR1 DFQATT and CDR2 SNEGSKA (reference sequence). The CDR3 protein is CSARLDTNQPQHF. The CDR3 DNA sequence: TGCAGTGCTAGACTGGACACAAATCAGCCCCAGCATTTT.

This clonotype was detected ten times or more. The chain is built from TRBV12-3 or TRBV12-4 and TRBJ1-1, with TRBD1 identical over 7 bases. The CDR3 extends over 14 amino acids. The trim removed 1 base at V and 5 bases at J, leaving 4 bases unmatched. CDR3 protein: CASSLEGAITEAFF. The CDR3 nucleotides are TGTGCCAGCAGTTTAGAGGGGGCAATTACTGAAGCTTTCTTT.

This clonotype was counted only a few times. The chain employs TRBV7-9 and TRBJ2-5; D not resolved. The CDR3 consists of 13 residues. V was pared by 3 bases and J by 5 bases, with 10 bases between. Germline CDR1 reads SEHNR; CDR2 reads FQNEAQ (reference sequence). This CDR3 reads CASSLSLDETQYF. The CDR3 DNA is TGTGCCAGCAGCTTGAGCCTAGATGAGACCCAGTACTTC. Supplemented by reference TRBV7-9 and TRBJ2-5, the full variable domain reads DTGVSQNPRHKITKRGQNVTFRCDPISEHNRLYWYRQTLGQGPEFLTYFQNEAQLEKSRLLSDRFSAERPKGSFSTLEIQRTEQGDSAMYLCASSLSLDETQYFGPGTRLLVL.

The rearrangement joins TRBV20-1 to TRBJ2-6; D is unclear. Germline V gene data show CDR1 as DFQATT and CDR2 as SNEGSKA (reference sequence). The CDR3 has 15 residues. The V end was cut by 4 bases, the J end by 3 bases, with 13 bases between. CDR3 residues: CSAKQLGGGANVLTF. As DNA, the CDR3 is TGCAGTGCTAAGCAATTAGGCGGTGGGGCCAACGTCCTGACTTTC.

This clonotype was counted a few times. The chain is built from TRBV28 and TRBJ2-1; 7 nucleotides align to TRBD2. The ends lost 2 bases at V and 4 bases at J; junction bases unmatched: 5. CDR1 and CDR2 from the germline V gene are MDHEN and SYDVKM. CDR3 length: 15 amino acids. In DNA, the CDR3 is TGTGCCAGCAGTTTAACCCTAGCGGAATACAATGAGCAGTTCTTC. Translation: CASSLTLAEYNEQFF.

This clonotype showed up many times. The V call is TRBV6-5, the J call TRBJ2-5; possibly TRBD1 or TRBD2 for D (5 bases each). Germline loops: CDR1 MNHEY, CDR2 SVGAGI. This CDR3 has 15 amino acids. V shed 6 bases and J shed 5 bases, with 19 bases lying between them. CDR3 loop: CASRSTGLARETQYF. Here the CDR3 DNA reads TGTGCCAGCAGATCTACGGGGCTAGCCAGGGAGACCCAGTACTTC.

The chain is built from TRBV7-2 and TRBJ2-5; TRBD2 aligns across 9 bases. This CDR3 contains 14 residues. With V trimmed by 2 bases and J by 11 bases, 9 bases remained unmatched. Germline-derived CDR1 and CDR2 are SGHTA and FQGNSA. This chain's CDR3 is CASSLPGLAYGQYF. The CDR3 region has the DNA TGTGCCAGCAGCTTACCGGGACTAGCCTACGGGCAGTACTTC.

This rearrangement joins TRBV11-2 to TRBJ2-4; the D is unclear. The V end was cut by 5 bases, the J end by 7 bases, with 18 bases between. The CDR3 covers 15 residues. Per germline, CDR1 SGHAT and CDR2 FQNNGV. Written as DNA, the CDR3 is TGTGCCAGCAGCCCCCCTGGGCAAGTACCTAACATTCAGTACTTC. Encoded protein: CASSPPGQVPNIQYF.

V is TRBV11-3 and J is TRBJ2-1; a possible D gene is TRBD1 (6 bases). Trimming cost V 5 bases and J 9 bases, with 14 bases left between them. This CDR3 has 13 residues. Germline values: CDR1 SGHNT, CDR2 YENEEA. Written as DNA, the CDR3 is TGTGCCAGCAGCCACACAGGGACCGGTGAGCAGTTCTTC. Amino acid sequence: CASSHTGTGEQFF.